This T cell receptor beta chain was identified in a study of cytomegalovirus exposure and HLA in healthy donors. It was with 60 Vbeta and 13 Jbeta primers that the PCR ran. The protocol was immunoSEQ multiplex PCR, while the TCRdb copy is restricted to in-frame clones and leaves out a portion. The sample has 150,000 or so clones; under 85% are singletons. Study outcomes and limitations: Three chains tied to CMV proved CMV antigen-specific in vitro. In a later analysis, across HLA loci, associated TCR counts were highest for DRB1, lowest for HLA-C.

With regard to this clone: Its antigen remains unidentified.

The CDR3 contains 16 residues. The ends lost 1 base at V and 4 bases at J; junction bases unmatched: 6. Germline CDR1 reads LNHDA; CDR2 reads SQIVND (reference sequence). The specimen sequenced was PBMCs. The sequence came from a man in his late teens or twenties in good health and CMV-seronegative. The chain combines TRBV19 with TRBJ2-1; TRBD2 matches at 8 bases. The CDR3: CASSIATGGDYNEQFF. CDR3 DNA sequence: TGTGCCAGTAGTATAGCCACGGGGGGGGATTACAATGAGCAGTTCTTC.